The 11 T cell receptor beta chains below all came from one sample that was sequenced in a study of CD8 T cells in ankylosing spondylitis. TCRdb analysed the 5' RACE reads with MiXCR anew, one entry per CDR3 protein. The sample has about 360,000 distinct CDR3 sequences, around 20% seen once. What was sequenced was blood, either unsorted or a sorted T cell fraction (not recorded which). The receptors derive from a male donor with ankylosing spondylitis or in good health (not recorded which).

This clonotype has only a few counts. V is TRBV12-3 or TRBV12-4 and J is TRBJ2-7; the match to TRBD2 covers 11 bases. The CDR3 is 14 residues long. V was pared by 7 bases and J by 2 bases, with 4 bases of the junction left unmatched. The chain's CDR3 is CASTGTSGPYEQYF. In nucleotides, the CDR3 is TGTGCCAGCACCGGGACTAGCGGTCCCTACGAGCAGTACTTC.

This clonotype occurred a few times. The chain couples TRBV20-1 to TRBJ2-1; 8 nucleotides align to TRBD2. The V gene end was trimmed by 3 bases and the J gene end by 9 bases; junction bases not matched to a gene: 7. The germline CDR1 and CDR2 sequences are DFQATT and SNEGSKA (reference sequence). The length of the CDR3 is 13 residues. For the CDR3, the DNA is TGCAGTGCTAGGAGCGGGGGTGGCGGTGAGCAGTTCTTC. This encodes CSARSGGGGEQFF.

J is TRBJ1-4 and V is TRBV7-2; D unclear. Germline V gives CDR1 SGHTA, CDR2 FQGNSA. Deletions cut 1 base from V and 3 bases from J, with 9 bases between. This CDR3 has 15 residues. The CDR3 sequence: CASSLGRGSNEKLFF. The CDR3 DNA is TGTGCCAGCAGCTTAGGTCGGGGATCTAATGAAAAACTGTTTTTT.

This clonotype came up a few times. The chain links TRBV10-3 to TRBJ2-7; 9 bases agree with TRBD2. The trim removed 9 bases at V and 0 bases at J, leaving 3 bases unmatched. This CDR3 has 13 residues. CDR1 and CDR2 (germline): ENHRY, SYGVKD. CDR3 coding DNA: TGTGCCATTAGCGGGGGAAGCTCCTACGAGCAGTACTTC. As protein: CAISGGSSYEQYF.

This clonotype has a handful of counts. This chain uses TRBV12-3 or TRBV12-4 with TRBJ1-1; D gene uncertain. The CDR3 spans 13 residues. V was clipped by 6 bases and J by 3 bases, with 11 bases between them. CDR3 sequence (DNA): TGTGCCAGCAGAGAAGGTGGGCACACTGAAGCTTTCTTT. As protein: CASREGGHTEAFF.

CDR3 in amino acids: CASSEDRGGAETQYF. The DNA of the CDR3 is TGTGCCAGCAGCGAGGACAGGGGAGGGGCAGAGACCCAGTACTTC. The chain combines TRBV7-2 with TRBJ2-5; TRBD1 agrees at 9 bases. CDR3 length: 15 residues. Germline-derived CDR1 and CDR2 are SGHTA and FQGNSA. V trimming: 5 bases; J trimming: 4 bases; junction bases outside the gene matches: 8. The variable domain in full, with the rest retrieved from reference TRBV7-2 and TRBJ2-5, is GAGVSQSPSNKVTEKGKDVELRCDPISGHTALYWYRQSLGQGLEFLIYFQGNSAPDKSGLPSDRFSAERTGGSVSTLTIQRTQQEDSAVYLCASSEDRGGAETQYFGPGTRLLVL.

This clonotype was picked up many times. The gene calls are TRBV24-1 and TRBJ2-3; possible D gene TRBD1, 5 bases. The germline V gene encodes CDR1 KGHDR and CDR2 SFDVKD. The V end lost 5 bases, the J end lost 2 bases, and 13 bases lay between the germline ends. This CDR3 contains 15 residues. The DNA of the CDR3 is TGTGCCACCAGTGGGCAGGGAACCTTCACAGATACGCAGTATTTT. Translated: CATSGQGTFTDTQYF.

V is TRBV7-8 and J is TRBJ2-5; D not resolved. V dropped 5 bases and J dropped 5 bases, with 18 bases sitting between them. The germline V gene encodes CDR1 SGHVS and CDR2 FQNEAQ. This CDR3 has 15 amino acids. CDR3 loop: CASSAETPGRETQYF. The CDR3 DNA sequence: TGTGCCAGCAGCGCGGAGACTCCCGGGCGGGAGACCCAGTACTTC. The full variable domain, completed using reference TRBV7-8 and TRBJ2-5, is GAGVSQSPRYKVAKRGQDVALRCDPISGHVSLFWYQQALGQGPEFLTYFQNEAQLDKSGLPSDRFFAERPEGSVSTLKIQRTQQEDSAVYLCASSAETPGRETQYFGPGTRLLVL.

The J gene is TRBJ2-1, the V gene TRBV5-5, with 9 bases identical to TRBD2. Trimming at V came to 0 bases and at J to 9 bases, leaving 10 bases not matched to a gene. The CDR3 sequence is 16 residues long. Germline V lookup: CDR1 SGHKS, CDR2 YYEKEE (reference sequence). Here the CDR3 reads CASSLDWRGGRSEQFF. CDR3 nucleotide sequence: TGTGCCAGCAGCTTGGACTGGCGGGGGGGCCGAAGTGAGCAGTTCTTC. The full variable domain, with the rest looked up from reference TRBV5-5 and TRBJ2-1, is DAGVTQSPTHLIKTRGQQVTLRCSPISGHKSVSWYQQVLGQGPQFIFQYYEKEERGRGNFPDRFSARQFPNYSSELNVNALLLGDSALYLCASSLDWRGGRSEQFFGPGTRLTVL.

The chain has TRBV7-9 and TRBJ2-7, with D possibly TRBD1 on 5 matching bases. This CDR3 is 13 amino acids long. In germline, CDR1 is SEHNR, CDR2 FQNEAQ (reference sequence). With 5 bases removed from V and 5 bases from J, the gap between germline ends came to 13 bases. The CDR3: CASSPRVGDEQYF. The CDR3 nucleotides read TGTGCCAGCAGCCCCCGAGTAGGGGACGAGCAGTACTTC.

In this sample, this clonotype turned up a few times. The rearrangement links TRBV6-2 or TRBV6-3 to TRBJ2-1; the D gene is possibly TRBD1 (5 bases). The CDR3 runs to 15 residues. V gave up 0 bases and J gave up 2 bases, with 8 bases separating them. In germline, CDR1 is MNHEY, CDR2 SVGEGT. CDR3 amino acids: CASSYSRQTYNEQFF. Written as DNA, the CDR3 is TGTGCCAGCAGTTACTCCCGACAGACCTACAATGAGCAGTTCTTC.